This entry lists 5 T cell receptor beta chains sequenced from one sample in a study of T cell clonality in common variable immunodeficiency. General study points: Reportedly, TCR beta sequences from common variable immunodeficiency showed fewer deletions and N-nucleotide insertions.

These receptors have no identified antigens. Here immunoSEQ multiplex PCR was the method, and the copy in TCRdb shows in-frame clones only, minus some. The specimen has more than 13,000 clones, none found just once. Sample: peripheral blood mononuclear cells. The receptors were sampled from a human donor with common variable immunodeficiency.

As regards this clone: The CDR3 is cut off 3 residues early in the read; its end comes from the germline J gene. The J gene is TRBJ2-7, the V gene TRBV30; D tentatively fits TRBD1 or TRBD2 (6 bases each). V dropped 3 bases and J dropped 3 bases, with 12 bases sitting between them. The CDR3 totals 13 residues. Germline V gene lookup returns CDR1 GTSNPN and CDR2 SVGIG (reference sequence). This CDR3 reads CAWSTGRYYEQYF. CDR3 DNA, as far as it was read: TGTGCCTGGAGCACAGGGAGGTACTACGAG.

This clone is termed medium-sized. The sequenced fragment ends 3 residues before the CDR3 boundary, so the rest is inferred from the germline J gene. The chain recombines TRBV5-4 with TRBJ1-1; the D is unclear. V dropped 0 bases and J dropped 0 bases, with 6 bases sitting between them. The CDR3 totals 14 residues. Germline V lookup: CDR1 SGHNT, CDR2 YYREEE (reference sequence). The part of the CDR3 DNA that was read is TGTGCCAGCAGCTTGGGAGCCCTGAACACTGAA. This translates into CASSLGALNTE. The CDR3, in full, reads CASSLGALNTEAFF.

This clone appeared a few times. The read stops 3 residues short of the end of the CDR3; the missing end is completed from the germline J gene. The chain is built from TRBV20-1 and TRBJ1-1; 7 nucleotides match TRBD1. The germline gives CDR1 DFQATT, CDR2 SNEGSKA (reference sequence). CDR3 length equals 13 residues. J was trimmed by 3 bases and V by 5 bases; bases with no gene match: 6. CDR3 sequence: CSAETGSDTEAFF. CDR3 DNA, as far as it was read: TGCAGTGCTGAGACAGGGTCGGACACTGAA.

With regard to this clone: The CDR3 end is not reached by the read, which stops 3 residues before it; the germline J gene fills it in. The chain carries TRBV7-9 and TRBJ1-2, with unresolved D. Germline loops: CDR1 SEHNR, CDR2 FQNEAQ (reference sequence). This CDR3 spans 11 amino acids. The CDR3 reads CASSFQGGYTF. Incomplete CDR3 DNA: TGTGCCAGCAGCTTCCAAGGGGGC.

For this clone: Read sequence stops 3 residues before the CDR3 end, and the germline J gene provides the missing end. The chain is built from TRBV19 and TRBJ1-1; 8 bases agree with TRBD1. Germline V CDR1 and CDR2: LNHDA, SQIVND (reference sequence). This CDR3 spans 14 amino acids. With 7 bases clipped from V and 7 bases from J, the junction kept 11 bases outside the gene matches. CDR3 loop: CASTSRTGRNEAFF. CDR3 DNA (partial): TGTGCCAGTACTTCCCGGACAGGGCGAAATGAA.